This is a list of T cell receptor beta chains from one sample in a study of CD8 T cells in ankylosing spondylitis. TCRdb reprocessed the 5' RACE reads with MiXCR, giving one entry per CDR3 protein. The sample lists about 360,000 distinct CDR3 sequences, 20% to 25% seen once, with around 13% in the top ten. Sequencing was carried out using blood, either unsorted or a sorted T cell fraction (not recorded which). The receptor source for this set is a male donor with ankylosing spondylitis or in good health (not recorded which). Both conserved end residues are part of each CDR3. The D gene is left open where the match is weak. A row's size may be missing; if present it is once, few, many or a size class.

V gene	D gene	J gene	clone size	CDR3 DNA	CDR3 protein
TRBV12-3/TRBV12-4	.	TRBJ2-3	.	TGTGCCAGCAGTCCCGCCCGACAGGGCACAGATACGCAGTATTTT	CASSPARQGTDTQYF
TRBV7-9	.	TRBJ1-2	few	TGTGCCAGCAGGGACGAACCATTTTATGGCTACACCTTC	CASRDEPFYGYTF
TRBV9	.	TRBJ1-1	few	TGTGCCAGCAGCCCCAGTGGCACTGAAGCTTTCTTT	CASSPSGTEAFF
TRBV5-6	TRBD2	TRBJ2-3	few	TGTGCCAGCATCCAAGCGGGGGGGCTTGGAGATACGCAGTATTTT	CASIQAGGLGDTQYF
TRBV7-7	.	TRBJ2-3	.	TGTGCCAGCAGCTTAGTCGGCGGGTCCGGGGATACGCAGTATTTT	CASSLVGGSGDTQYF
TRBV6-6	.	TRBJ1-2	.	TGTGCCAGCCGGGGGGGCTATGGCTACACCTTC	CASRGGYGYTF
TRBV7-9	TRBD1	TRBJ2-7	.	TGTGCCAGCAGCTTAGACAGGGGGAGCTCCTACGAGCAGTACTTC	CASSLDRGSSYEQYF
TRBV3-1	.	TRBJ2-7	.	TGTGCCAGCAGCCGGACAGTGGACTACGAGCAGTACTTC	CASSRTVDYEQYF
TRBV20-1	.	TRBJ2-6	.	TGCAGTGCTAGAGTTAGGGGTGGGGCCAACGTCCTGACTTTC	CSARVRGGANVLTF
TRBV3-1	.	TRBJ2-1	few	TGTGCCAGCAGCCACTTCGAGGGGCTAGCAGTCTATGAGCAGTTCTTC	CASSHFEGLAVYEQFF
TRBV27	.	TRBJ2-7	.	TGTGCCAGCAGTTTAATGATGGGGGGCGACGAGCAGTACTTC	CASSLMMGGDEQYF
TRBV20-1	.	TRBJ2-1	many	TGCAGTGCAGAGGGCGAACAGGAAAGCAATGAGCAGTTCTTC	CSAEGEQESNEQFF
TRBV30	.	TRBJ2-1	.	TGTGCCTGGAGTGTATCTCCCCCAGGGTACGGTGAGCAGTTCTTC	CAWSVSPPGYGEQFF
TRBV12-3/TRBV12-4	TRBD1	TRBJ2-2	.	TGTGCCAGCAGAGACGGTTGGCAGGGGGCGAGCACCGGGGAGCTGTTTTTT	CASRDGWQGASTGELFF
TRBV12-3/TRBV12-4	TRBD2	TRBJ2-1	few	TGTGCCAGCAGTTTGTTAGTAGCGGGGGATACCTACAATGAGCAGTTCTTC	CASSLLVAGDTYNEQFF
TRBV28	.	TRBJ2-7	.	TGTGCCAGCAGCGATCAGGGTAACCTCCTGGAGCAGTACTTC	CASSDQGNLLEQYF
TRBV7-9	TRBD1	TRBJ2-5	once	TGTGCCAGTTGCGGACAGGACACCCAAGAGACCCAGTACTTC	CASCGQDTQETQYF
TRBV15	.	TRBJ1-1	.	TGTGCCACCAGCAGAGCGGGAATTACTGAAGCTTTCTTT	CATSRAGITEAFF
TRBV10-2	TRBD1	TRBJ2-7	few	TGCGCCAGCAGTGGGCCGGGACAGGGTCCATCCTACGAGCAGTACTTC	CASSGPGQGPSYEQYF
TRBV12-5	TRBD1	TRBJ2-4	.	TGTGCTAGTGTGGGACAGTCCCTAGCCAAAAACATTCAGTACTTC	CASVGQSLAKNIQYF
TRBV6-1	.	TRBJ2-7	.	TGTGCCAGCACCGTAGACCGGGACCAGAACTACGAGCAGTACTTC	CASTVDRDQNYEQYF
TRBV7-9	.	TRBJ2-2	few	TGTGCCAGCAGCTCCTCCCCCGGCACCGGGGAGCTGTTTTTT	CASSSSPGTGELFF